Below, 15 T cell receptor beta chains from the same sample are listed, as sequenced in a study of OX40 agonist ivuxolimab in advanced cancers. Assay used: immunoSEQ multiplex PCR; TCRdb lists only in-frame clones, some missing. This table holds some 13,000 clones, more than 70% found once. The sample in question was CD4+ or CD8+ T cells sorted from blood, obtained in a trial of the OX40 agonist ivuxolimab. These receptors were obtained from an adult with an advanced solid tumor such as melanoma, head and neck, liver or kidney cancer.

The chain carries TRBV6-6 and TRBJ2-2; 8 positions match TRBD2. This CDR3 has 15 residues. CDR1 is MNHNY, CDR2 SVGAGI, per germline (reference sequence). V lost 6 bases and J lost 7; bases outside the gene matches: 10. CDR3 in amino acids: CASSPGTSRHGELFF. The CDR3 DNA reads TGTGCCAGCAGCCCCGGGACTAGTCGACACGGGGAGCTGTTTTTT.

This chain uses TRBV5-3 with TRBJ1-2, with TRBD1 as a possible D gene (6 bases). TRBV5-3 has ORF status, its function being uncertain. CDR3 length equals 16 residues. V dropped 0 bases and J dropped 0 bases, with 12 bases sitting between them. CDR3 residues: CARSLDLRTANYGYTF. Written as DNA, the CDR3 is TGTGCCAGAAGCTTGGATCTTAGGACAGCTAACTATGGCTACACCTTC.

This chain joins TRBV7-6 and TRBJ2-2; a possible D gene is TRBD2 (5 bases). The CDR3 is 17 amino acids. Germline assignment: CDR1 SGHVS and CDR2 FNYEAQ. The ends were cut back, 0 bases at V and 0 bases at J, with 11 bases in the middle. The CDR3 bases are TGTGCCAGCAGCTTAGCGGTAGAGGGCGCGAACACCGGGGAGCTGTTTTTT. Its translation: CASSLAVEGANTGELFF.

The V gene is TRBV4-3, the J gene TRBJ2-1, with D possibly matching TRBD2 (6 bases). The CDR3 is 17 amino acids. Trimming removed 2 bases from V and 0 bases from J, with 14 bases in between. Germline-derived CDR1 and CDR2 are LGHNA and YSLEER. The CDR3 bases are TGCGCCAGCAGCCAAAGAACGTACGGGAGCTCCTACAATGAGCAGTTCTTC. It translates to CASSQRTYGSSYNEQFF.

CDR3 bases: TGCAGCGTTGAAGACATACGCGGGAGTGGCACAGATACGCAGTATTTT. Its protein product is CSVEDIRGSGTDTQYF. The rearrangement joins TRBV29-1 to TRBJ2-3, with 7 nucleotides matching TRBD2. The junction had 7 bases not matched to a gene; V was cut back by 0 bases and J by 1 base. The CDR3 has 16 amino acids. Germline CDR1 and CDR2: SQVTM and ANQGSEA.

The CDR3 region has the DNA TGTGCCAGCCGCACGGGACCCAACGAGCAGTACTTC. Translation gives CASRTGPNEQYF. The chain carries TRBV27 and TRBJ2-7, with D perhaps TRBD1 or TRBD2 (5 bases each). Germline loops: CDR1 MNHEY, CDR2 SMNVEV (reference sequence). This CDR3 is 12 amino acids long. V lost 8 bases and J lost 5, with 13 bases in between.

The chain couples TRBV4-3 to TRBJ2-1, with 8 bases identical to TRBD1. The CDR3 loop spans 16 amino acids. Germline V CDR1 and CDR2: LGHNA, YSLEER. V lost 0 bases to trimming and J lost 2 bases; unmatched junction nucleotides: 3. The CDR3 is CASSQDRTGTYNEQFF. The DNA of the CDR3 is TGCGCCAGCAGCCAAGATAGGACAGGGACCTACAATGAGCAGTTCTTC.

The chain carries TRBV2 and TRBJ2-3; D unclear. Germline-derived CDR1 and CDR2 are SNHLY and FYNNEI. There are 15 residues in the CDR3. Trimming removed 2 bases at V and 2 bases at J, with 11 bases between. This CDR3 is CASSESPSFTDTQYF. The CDR3 nucleotides are TGTGCCAGCAGTGAATCTCCGAGTTTCACAGATACGCAGTATTTT.

The V and J genes are TRBV27 and TRBJ2-6; 7 bases line up with TRBD2. The CDR3 contains 18 residues. Germline V gene lookup returns CDR1 MNHEY and CDR2 SMNVEV (reference sequence). Trimming removed 4 bases from V and 4 bases from J; junction bases left unmatched: 13. The CDR3: CASSSRLATVIGANVLTF. CDR3 sequence (DNA): TGTGCCAGCAGTTCAAGACTAGCAACCGTCATCGGGGCCAACGTCCTGACTTTC.

V and J are TRBV9 and TRBJ2-6; D is possibly TRBD1 or TRBD2 (5 bases each). This CDR3 has 15 residues. V was cut by 5 bases and J by 0 bases, with 9 bases left in between. The germline gives CDR1 SGDLS, CDR2 YYNGEE. CDR3 protein: CASRGRDSGANVLTF. The CDR3 DNA is TGTGCCAGCAGGGGACGGGACTCTGGGGCCAACGTCCTGACTTTC. The full variable domain, with the rest looked up from reference TRBV9 and TRBJ2-6, is DSGVTQTPKHLITATGQRVTLRCSPRSGDLSVYWYQQSLDQGLQFLIQYYNGEERAKGNILERFSAQQFPDLHSELNLSSLELGDSALYFCASRGRDSGANVLTFGAGSRLTVL.

The chain uses TRBV30 and TRBJ2-7, with 7 bases matching TRBD1. V lost 4 bases, J lost 3 bases, and 15 bases stayed unmatched. CDR3 length: 16 amino acids. Germline loops: CDR1 GTSNPN, CDR2 SVGIG (reference sequence). CDR3 residues: CAWNYRGNPNIYEQYF. The CDR3 region has the DNA TGTGCCTGGAACTACAGGGGCAATCCAAATATCTACGAGCAGTACTTC.

The chain combines TRBV5-3 with TRBJ2-2, with TRBD1 identical over 7 bases. TRBV5-3 is marked as an open reading frame, function uncertain. The V gene end was trimmed by 2 bases and the J gene end by 0 bases; junction bases not matched to a gene: 7. The CDR3 consists of 17 residues. This CDR3 is CARSFPSGTANTGELFF. The CDR3 bases are TGTGCCAGAAGCTTCCCCTCGGGGACAGCGAACACCGGGGAGCTGTTTTTT.

This chain joins TRBV4-3 and TRBJ2-5; D is perhaps TRBD1 (6 bases). This CDR3 comprises 15 residues. CDR1 is LGHNA and CDR2 is YSLEER in the germline V gene. Trimming removed 1 base at V and 5 bases at J, with 14 bases between. In DNA form, the CDR3 reads TGCGCCAGCAGCCAAGGTACAGGGTCAATGGAGACCCAGTACTTC. This translates into CASSQGTGSMETQYF.

The chain links TRBV5-4 to TRBJ2-7, with D perhaps matching TRBD1 or TRBD2 (5 bases each). This CDR3 contains 13 residues. The germline V gene encodes CDR1 SGHNT and CDR2 YYREEE (reference sequence). Trimming pared 2 bases from V and 3 bases from J, leaving 9 bases between. The CDR3 region has the DNA TGTGCCAGCAGCTTTGGGGGAAGCTACGAGCAGTACTTC. It is translated as CASSFGGSYEQYF.

The J gene is TRBJ2-3, the V gene TRBV2; 8 positions agree with TRBD2. This CDR3 has 15 residues. The germline V gene has CDR1 SNHLY and CDR2 FYNNEI. The junction had 6 bases not matched to a gene; V was cut back by 7 bases and J by 0 bases. This chain's CDR3 is CASTETSDSTDTQYF. CDR3 coding DNA: TGTGCCAGCACCGAGACTAGCGACAGCACAGATACGCAGTATTTT.